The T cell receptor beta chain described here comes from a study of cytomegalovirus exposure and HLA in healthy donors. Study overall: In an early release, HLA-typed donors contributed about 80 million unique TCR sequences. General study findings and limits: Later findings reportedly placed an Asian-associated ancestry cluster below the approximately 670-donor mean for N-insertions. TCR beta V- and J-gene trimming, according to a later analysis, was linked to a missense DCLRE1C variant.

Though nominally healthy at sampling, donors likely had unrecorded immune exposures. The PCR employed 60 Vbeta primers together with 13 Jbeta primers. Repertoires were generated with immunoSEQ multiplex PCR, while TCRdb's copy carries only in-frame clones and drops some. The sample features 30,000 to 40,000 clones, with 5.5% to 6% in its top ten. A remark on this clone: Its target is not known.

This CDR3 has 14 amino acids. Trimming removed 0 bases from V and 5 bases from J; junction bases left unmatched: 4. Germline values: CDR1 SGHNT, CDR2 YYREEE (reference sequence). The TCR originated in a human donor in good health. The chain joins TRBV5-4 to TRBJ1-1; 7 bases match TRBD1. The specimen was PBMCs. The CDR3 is CASSLDRGVTEAFF. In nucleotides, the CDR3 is TGTGCCAGCAGCTTGGACAGGGGAGTAACTGAAGCTTTCTTT. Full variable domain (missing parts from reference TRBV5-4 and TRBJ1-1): ETGVTQSPTHLIKTRGQQVTLRCSSQSGHNTVSWYQQALGQGPQFIFQYYREEENGRGNFPPRFSGLQFPNYSSELNVNALELDDSALYLCASSLDRGVTEAFFGQGTRLTVV.